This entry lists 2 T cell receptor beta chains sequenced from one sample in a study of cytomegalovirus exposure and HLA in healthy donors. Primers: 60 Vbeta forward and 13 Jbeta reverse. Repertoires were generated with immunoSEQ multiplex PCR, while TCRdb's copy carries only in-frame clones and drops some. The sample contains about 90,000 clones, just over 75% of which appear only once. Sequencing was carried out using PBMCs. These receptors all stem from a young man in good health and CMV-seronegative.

The chain's CDR3 is CASGHDRGPVKLFF. The CDR3 nucleotides read TGTGCTAGTGGTCATGACAGGGGGCCTGTAAAACTGTTTTTT. The V gene is TRBV12-5, the J gene TRBJ1-4; the match to TRBD1 covers 10 bases. Germline lookup yields CDR1 LGHNT and CDR2 FRNRAP. V was pared by 5 bases and J by 10 bases, with 7 bases of the junction left unmatched. This CDR3 has 14 amino acids.

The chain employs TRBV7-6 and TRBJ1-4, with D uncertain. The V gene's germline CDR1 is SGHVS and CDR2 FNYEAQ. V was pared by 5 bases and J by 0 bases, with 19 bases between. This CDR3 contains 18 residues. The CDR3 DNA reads TGTGCCAGCAGCCGTCCGGTGGGAGGGAGCGCAACTAATGAAAAACTGTTTTTT. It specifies CASSRPVGGSATNEKLFF.